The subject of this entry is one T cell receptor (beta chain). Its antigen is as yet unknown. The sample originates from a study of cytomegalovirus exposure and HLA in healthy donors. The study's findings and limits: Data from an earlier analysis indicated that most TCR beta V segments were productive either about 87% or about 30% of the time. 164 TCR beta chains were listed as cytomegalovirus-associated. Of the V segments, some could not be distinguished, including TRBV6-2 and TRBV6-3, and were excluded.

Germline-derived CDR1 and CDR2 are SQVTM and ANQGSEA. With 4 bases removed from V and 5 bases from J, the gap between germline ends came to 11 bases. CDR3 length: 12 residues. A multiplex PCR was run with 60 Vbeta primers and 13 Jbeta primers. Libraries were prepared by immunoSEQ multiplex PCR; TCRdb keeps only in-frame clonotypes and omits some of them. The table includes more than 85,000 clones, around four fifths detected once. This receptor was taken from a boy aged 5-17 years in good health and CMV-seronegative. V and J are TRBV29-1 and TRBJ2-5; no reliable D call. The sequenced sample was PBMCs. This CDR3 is CSVVPGSETQYF. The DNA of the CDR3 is TGCAGCGTTGTGCCCGGTTCGGAGACCCAGTACTTC.